Here is one T cell receptor (beta chain) with its context. The data originate from a study of ipilimumab plus nivolumab after autologous stem cell transplantation. The assay was immunoSEQ multiplex PCR, and TCRdb's table has in-frame clones only and misses some. The profile shows about 16,000 clones, more than 80% of them singletons. The sequenced sample was PBMCs, obtained in a trial of ipilimumab plus nivolumab as post-transplant consolidation. The receptor comes from a male donor with diffuse large B-cell lymphoma.

The CDR3 here is CASSYIPTGGNYGYTF. The CDR3 bases are TGTGCCAGCAGTTACATCCCGACAGGGGGCAACTATGGCTACACCTTC. V usage is TRBV6-5 and J usage is TRBJ1-2; 10 bases match TRBD1. The CDR3 has 16 amino acids. Per the germline V gene, CDR1 is MNHEY and CDR2 is SVGAGI. Unmatched junction bases numbered 5, after V lost 2 bases and J lost 2 bases.